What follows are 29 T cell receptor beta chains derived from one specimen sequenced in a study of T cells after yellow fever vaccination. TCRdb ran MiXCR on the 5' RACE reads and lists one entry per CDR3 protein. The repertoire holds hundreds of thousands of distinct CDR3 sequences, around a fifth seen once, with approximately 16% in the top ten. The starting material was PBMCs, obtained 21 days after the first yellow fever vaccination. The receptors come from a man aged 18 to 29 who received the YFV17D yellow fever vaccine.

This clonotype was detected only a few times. The CDR3 bases are TGTGCCAGCAGTTTTGGGGGATCAAATTCACCCCTCCACTTT. Translated, it gives CASSFGGSNSPLHF. This rearrangement joins TRBV12-3 or TRBV12-4 to TRBJ1-6; possible D gene TRBD1, 5 bases. Between the trimmed V and J ends, which lost 3 bases and 7 bases, there was a span of 10 bases. The CDR3 has 14 residues.

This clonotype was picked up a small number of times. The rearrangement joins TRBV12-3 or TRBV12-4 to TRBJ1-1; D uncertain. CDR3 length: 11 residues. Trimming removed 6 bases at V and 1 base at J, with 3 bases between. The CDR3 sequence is CASRQNTEAFF. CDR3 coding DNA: TGTGCCAGCAGACAGAACACTGAAGCTTTCTTT.

The CDR3 nucleotides read TGTGCCAGCAGCTTTCGACAGGGGGACGGCTACACCTTC. The encoded protein is CASSFRQGDGYTF. The chain recombines TRBV5-6 with TRBJ1-2, with 9 bases matching TRBD1. V dropped 2 bases and J dropped 8; count of bases not matched to a gene: 4. The CDR3 contains 13 residues. From germline, CDR1 is SGHDT and CDR2 YYEEEE.

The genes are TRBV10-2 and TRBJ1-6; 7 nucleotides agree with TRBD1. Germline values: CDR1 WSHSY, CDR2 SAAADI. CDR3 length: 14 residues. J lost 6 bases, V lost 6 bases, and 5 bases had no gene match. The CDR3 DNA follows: TGCGCCAGCAGCCCCGGGACAGCTAATTCACCCCTCCACTTT. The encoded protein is CASSPGTANSPLHF.

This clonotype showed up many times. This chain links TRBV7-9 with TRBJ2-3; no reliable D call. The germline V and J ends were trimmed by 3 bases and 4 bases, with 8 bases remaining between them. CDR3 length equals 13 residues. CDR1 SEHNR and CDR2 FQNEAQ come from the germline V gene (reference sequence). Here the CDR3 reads CASSFMGSDTQYF. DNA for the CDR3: TGTGCCAGCAGCTTCATGGGGTCAGATACGCAGTATTTT.

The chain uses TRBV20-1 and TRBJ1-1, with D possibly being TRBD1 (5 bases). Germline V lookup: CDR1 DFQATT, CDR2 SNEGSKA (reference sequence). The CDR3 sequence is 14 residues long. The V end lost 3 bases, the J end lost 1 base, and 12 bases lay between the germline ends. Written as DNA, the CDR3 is TGCAGTGCTAGGGGGCCGACAAGGAACACTGAAGCTTTCTTT. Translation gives CSARGPTRNTEAFF.

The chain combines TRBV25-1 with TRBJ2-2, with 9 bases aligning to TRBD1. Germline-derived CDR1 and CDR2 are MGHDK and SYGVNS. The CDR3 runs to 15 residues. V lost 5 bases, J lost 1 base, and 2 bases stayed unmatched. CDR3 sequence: CASSKDRGNTGELFF. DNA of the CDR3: TGTGCCAGCAGTAAGGACAGGGGGAACACCGGGGAGCTGTTTTTT.

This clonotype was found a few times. CDR3 amino acids: CASSRDRSNTEAFF. The CDR3 DNA reads TGTGCCAGCTCTCGGGACAGGAGTAACACTGAAGCTTTCTTT. This chain joins TRBV18 and TRBJ1-1; 8 bases are a match to TRBD1. The CDR3 loop spans 14 amino acids. From germline, CDR1 is KGHSH and CDR2 LQKENI. V dropped 6 bases and J dropped 2; count of bases not matched to a gene: 5.

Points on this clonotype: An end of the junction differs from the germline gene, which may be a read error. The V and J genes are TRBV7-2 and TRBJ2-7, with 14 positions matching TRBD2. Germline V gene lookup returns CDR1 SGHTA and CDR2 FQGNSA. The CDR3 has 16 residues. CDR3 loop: CANSSRTSGGRYEQYF. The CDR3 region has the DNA TGTGCCAACAGCTCCAGGACTAGCGGGGGGCGCTACGAGCAGTACTTC.

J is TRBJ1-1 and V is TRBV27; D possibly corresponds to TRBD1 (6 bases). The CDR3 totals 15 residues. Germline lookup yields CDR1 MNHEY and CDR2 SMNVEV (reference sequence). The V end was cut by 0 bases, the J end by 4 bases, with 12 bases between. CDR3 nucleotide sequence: TGTGCCAGCAGTTTATCAAAACAGGGAGGCACTGAAGCTTTCTTT. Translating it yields CASSLSKQGGTEAFF.

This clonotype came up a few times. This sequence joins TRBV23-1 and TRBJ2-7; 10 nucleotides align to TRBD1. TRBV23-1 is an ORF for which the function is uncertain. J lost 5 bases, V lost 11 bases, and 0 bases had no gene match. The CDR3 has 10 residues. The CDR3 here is CAGQGDEQYV. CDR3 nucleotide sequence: TGCGCCGGACAGGGGGACGAGCAGTACGTC.

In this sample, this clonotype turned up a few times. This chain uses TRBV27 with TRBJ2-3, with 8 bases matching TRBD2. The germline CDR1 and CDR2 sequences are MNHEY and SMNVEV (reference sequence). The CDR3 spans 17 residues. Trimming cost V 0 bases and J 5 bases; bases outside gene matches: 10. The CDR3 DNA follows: TGTGCCAGCAGTTTATCGCCCCACGGGGGGGGAAGAGATACGCAGTATTTT. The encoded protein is CASSLSPHGGGRDTQYF.

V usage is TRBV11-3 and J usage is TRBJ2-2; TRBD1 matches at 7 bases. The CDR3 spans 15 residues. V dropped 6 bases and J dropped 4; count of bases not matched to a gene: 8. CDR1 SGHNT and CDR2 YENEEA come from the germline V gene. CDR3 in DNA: TGTGCCAGCAGGCCAGGGGGTTCGGGCACCGGGGAGCTGTTTTTT. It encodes CASRPGGSGTGELFF.

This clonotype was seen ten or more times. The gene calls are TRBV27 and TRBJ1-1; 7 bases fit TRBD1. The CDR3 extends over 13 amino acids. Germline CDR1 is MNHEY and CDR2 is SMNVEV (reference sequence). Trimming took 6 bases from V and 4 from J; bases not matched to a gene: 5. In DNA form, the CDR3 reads TGTGCCAGCAGCTCTCCAGGGGGCACTGAAGCTTTCTTT. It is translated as CASSSPGGTEAFF.

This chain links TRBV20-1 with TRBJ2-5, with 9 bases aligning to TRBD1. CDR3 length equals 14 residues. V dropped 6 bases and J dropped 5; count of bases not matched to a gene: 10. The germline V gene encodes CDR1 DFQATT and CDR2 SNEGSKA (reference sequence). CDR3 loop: CSANGQGLQETQYF. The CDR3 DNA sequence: TGCAGTGCCAACGGACAGGGGTTGCAGGAGACCCAGTACTTC.

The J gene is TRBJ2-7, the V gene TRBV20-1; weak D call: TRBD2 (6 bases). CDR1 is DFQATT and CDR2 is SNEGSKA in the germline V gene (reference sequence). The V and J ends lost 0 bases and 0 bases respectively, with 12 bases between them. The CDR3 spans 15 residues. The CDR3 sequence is CSARESGYPSYEQYF. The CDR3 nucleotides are TGCAGTGCTAGAGAGAGCGGGTACCCCTCCTACGAGCAGTACTTC.

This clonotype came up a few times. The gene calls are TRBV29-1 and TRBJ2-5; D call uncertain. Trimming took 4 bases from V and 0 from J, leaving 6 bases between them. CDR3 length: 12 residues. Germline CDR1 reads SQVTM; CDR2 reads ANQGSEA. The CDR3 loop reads CSVVQYQETQYF. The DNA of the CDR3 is TGCAGCGTTGTGCAGTACCAAGAGACCCAGTACTTC.

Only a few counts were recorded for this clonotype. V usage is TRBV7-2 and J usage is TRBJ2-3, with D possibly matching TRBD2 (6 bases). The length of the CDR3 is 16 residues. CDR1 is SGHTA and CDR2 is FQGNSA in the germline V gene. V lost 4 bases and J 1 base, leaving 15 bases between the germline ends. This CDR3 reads CASSSLVGGGTDTQYF. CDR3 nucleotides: TGTGCCAGCAGCTCCCTGGTCGGCGGGGGCACAGATACGCAGTATTTT.

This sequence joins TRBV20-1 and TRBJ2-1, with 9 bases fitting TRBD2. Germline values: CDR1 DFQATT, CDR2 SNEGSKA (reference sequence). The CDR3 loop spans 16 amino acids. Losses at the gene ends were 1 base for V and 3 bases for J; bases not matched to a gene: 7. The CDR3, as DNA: TGCAGTGCTAGAGCTAGGGCGGGGGGGTTCTACAATGAGCAGTTCTTC. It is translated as CSARARAGGFYNEQFF.

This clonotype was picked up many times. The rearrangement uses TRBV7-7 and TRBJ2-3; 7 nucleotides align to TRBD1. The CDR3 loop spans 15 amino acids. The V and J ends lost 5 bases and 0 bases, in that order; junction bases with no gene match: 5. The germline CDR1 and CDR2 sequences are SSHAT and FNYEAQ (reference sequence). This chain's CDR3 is CASSPTGFSTDTQYF. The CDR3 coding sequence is TGTGCCAGCAGCCCGACAGGGTTCAGCACAGATACGCAGTATTTT. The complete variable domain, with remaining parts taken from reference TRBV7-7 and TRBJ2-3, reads GAGVSQSPRYKVTKRGQDVTLRCDPISSHATLYWYQQALGQGPEFLTYFNYEAQPDKSGLPSDRFSAERPEGSISTLTIQRTEQRDSAMYRCASSPTGFSTDTQYFGPGTRLTVL.

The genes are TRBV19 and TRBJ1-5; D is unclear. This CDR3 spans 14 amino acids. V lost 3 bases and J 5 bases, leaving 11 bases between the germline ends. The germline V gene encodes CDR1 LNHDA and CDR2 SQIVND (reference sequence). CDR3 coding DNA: TGTGCCAGTAGTATTTGGGGAAAGCATCAGCCCCAGCATTTT. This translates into CASSIWGKHQPQHF.

CDR3 residues: CASSLQTGNEQFF. The DNA of the CDR3 is TGCGCCAGCAGCTTGCAAACTGGGAATGAGCAGTTCTTC. The chain carries TRBV5-1 and TRBJ2-1, with D uncertain. CDR3 length equals 13 residues. The ends were cut back, 1 base at V and 7 bases at J, with 9 bases in the middle. CDR1 and CDR2 from the germline V gene are SGHRS and YFSETQ.

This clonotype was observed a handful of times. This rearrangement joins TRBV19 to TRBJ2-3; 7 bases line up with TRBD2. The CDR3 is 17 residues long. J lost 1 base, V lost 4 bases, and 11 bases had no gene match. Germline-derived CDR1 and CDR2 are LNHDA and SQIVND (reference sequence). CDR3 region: CASSTRFGRGGTDTQYF. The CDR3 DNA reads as TGTGCCAGTAGTACCCGGTTTGGACGGGGGGGCACAGATACGCAGTATTTT.

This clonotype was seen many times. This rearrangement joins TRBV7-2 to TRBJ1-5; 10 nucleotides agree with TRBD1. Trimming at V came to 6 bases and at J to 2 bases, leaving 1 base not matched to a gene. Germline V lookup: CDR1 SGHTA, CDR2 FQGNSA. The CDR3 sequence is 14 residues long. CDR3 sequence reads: CASRGTGGNQPQHF. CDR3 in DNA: TGTGCCAGCAGGGGGACAGGGGGCAATCAGCCCCAGCATTTT.

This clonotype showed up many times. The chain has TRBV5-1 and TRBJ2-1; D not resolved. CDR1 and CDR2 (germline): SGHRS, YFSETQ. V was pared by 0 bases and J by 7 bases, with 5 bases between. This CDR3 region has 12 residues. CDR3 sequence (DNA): TGCGCCAGCAGCTTGGGAAGGAATGAGCAGTTCTTC. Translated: CASSLGRNEQFF.

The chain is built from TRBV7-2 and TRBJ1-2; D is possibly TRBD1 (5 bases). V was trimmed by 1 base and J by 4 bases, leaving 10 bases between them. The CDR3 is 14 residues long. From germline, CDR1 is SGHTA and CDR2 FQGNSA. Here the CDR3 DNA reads TGTGCCAGCAGCTTAGGGGGCACGCTCTATGGCTACACCTTC. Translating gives CASSLGGTLYGYTF.

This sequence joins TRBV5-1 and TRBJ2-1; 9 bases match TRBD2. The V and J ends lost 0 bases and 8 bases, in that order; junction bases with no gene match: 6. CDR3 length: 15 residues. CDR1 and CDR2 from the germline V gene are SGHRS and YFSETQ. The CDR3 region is CASSLAAGGQDEQFF. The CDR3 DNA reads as TGCGCCAGCAGCTTGGCGGCGGGGGGGCAGGATGAGCAGTTCTTC. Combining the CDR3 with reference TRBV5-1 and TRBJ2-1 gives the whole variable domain KAGVTQTPRYLIKTRGQQVTLSCSPISGHRSVSWYQQTPGQGLQFLFEYFSETQRNKGNFPGRFSGRQFSNSRSEMNVSTLELGDSALYLCASSLAAGGQDEQFFGPGTRLTVL.

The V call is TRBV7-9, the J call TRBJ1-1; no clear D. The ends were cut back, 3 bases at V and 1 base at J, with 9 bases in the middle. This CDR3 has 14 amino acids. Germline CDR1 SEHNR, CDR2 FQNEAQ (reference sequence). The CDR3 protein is CASSLREKNTEAFF. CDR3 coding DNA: TGTGCCAGCAGCTTGAGGGAAAAGAACACTGAAGCTTTCTTT.

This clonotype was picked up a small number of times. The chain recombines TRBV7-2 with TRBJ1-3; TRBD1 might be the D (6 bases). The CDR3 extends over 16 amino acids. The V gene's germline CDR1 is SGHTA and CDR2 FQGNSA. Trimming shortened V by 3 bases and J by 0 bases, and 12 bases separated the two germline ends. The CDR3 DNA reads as TGTGCCAGCAGCTTGGGGGGGACAACCTCTGGAAACACCATATATTTT. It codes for CASSLGGTTSGNTIYF. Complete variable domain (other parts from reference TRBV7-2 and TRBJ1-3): GAGVSQSPSNKVTEKGKDVELRCDPISGHTALYWYRQSLGQGLEFLIYFQGNSAPDKSGLPSDRFSAERTGGSVSTLTIQRTQQEDSAVYLCASSLGGTTSGNTIYFGEGSWLTVV.